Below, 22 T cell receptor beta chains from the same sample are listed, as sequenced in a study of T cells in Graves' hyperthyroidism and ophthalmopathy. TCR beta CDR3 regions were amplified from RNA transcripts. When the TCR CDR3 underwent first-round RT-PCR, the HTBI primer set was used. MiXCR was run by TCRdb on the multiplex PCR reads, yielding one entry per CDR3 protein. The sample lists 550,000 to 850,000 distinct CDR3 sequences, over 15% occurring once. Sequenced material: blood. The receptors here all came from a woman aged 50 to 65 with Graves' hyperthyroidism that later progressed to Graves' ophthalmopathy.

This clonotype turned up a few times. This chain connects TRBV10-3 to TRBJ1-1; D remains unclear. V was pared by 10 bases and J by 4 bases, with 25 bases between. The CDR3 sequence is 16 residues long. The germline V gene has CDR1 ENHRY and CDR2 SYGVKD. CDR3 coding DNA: TGTGCCACTACCCAAGGGTCGGATGAATGGGGCACTGAAGCTTTCTTT. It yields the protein CATTQGSDEWGTEAFF.

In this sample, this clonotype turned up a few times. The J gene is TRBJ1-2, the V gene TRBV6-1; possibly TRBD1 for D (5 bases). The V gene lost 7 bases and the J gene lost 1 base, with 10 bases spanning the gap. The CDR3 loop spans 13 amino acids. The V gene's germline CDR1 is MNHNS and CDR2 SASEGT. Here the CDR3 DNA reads TGTGCCAGCAAAAAAGGGGATAACTATGGCTACACCTTC. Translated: CASKKGDNYGYTF.

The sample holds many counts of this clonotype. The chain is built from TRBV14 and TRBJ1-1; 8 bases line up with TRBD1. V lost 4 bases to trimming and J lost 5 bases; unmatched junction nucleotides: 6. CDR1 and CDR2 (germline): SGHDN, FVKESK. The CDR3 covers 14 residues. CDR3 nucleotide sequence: TGTGCCAGCAGCCGCTGGACAGGGTGGACTGAAGCTTTCTTT. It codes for CASSRWTGWTEAFF.

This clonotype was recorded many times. Here the CDR3 reads CSAGASGGQETQYF. The CDR3 DNA follows: TGCAGTGCTGGGGCTAGCGGCGGACAAGAGACCCAGTACTTC. This rearrangement joins TRBV20-1 to TRBJ2-5, with 7 bases aligning to TRBD2. V was clipped by 5 bases and J by 2 bases; unmatched bases: 8. Germline CDR1 DFQATT, CDR2 SNEGSKA (reference sequence). The CDR3 extends over 14 amino acids.

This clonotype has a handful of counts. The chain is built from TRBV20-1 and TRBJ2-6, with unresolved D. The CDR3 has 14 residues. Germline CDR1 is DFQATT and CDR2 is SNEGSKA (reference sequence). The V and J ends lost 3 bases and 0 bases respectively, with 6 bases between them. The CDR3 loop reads CSASLHSGANVLTF. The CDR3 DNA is TGCAGTGCTAGTCTTCACTCTGGGGCCAACGTCCTGACTTTC.

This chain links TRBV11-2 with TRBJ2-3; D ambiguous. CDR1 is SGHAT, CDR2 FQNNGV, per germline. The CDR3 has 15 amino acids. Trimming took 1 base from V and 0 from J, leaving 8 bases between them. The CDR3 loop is CASSLGIRSTDTQYF. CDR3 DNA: TGTGCCAGCAGCTTAGGGATACGGAGCACAGATACGCAGTATTTT.

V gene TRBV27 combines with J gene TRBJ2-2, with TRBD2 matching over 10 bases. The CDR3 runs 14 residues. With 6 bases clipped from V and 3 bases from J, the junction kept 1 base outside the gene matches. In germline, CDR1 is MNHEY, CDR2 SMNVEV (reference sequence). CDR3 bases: TGTGCCAGCAGACTAGCGGGGTACACCGGGGAGCTGTTTTTT. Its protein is CASRLAGYTGELFF.

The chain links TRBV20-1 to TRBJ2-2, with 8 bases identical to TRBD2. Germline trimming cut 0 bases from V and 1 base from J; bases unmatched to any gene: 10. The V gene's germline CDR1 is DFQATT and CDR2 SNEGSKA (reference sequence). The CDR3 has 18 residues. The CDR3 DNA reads TGCAGTGCTAGAGATTCGGTGCGGGGGGTGGTGAACACCGGGGAGCTGTTTTTT. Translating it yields CSARDSVRGVVNTGELFF.

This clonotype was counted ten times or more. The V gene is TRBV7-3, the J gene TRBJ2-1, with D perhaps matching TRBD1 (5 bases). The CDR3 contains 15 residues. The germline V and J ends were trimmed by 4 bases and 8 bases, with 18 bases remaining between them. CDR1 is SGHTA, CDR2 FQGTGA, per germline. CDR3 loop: CASSYTQAAWDEQFF. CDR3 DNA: TGTGCCAGCAGCTACACACAGGCAGCTTGGGATGAGCAGTTCTTC.

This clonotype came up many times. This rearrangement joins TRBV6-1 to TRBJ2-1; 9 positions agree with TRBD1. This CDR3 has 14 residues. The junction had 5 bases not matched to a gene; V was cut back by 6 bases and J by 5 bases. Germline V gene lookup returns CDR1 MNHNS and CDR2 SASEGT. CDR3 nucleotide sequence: TGTGCCAGCAGGGACAGGGGACCCGACAATGAGCAGTTCTTC. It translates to CASRDRGPDNEQFF.

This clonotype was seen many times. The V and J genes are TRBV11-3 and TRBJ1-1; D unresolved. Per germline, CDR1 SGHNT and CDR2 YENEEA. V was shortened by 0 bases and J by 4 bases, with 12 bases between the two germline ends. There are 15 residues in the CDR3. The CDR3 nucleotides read TGTGCCAGCAGCTTAGAAAAAGCAGTCTCCACTGAAGCTTTCTTT. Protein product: CASSLEKAVSTEAFF.

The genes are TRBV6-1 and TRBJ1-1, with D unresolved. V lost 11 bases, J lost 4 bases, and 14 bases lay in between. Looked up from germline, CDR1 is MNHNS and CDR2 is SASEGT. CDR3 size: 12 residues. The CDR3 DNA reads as TGTGCCGCTTCGCCAGGTCCCACTGAAGCTTTCTTT. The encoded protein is CAASPGPTEAFF.

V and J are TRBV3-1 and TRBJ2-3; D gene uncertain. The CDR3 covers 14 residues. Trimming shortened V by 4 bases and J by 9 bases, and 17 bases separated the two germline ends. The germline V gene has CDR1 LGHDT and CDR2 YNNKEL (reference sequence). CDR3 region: CASSLLTDRDTQYF. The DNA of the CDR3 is TGTGCCAGCAGCCTCCTTACCGACCGAGACACGCAGTATTTT.

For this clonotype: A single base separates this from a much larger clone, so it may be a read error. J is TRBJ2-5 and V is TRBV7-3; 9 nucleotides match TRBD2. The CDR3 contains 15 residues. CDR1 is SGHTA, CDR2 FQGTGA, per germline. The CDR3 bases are TGTGCCAGCAGCTTGTCGGGACTAGCACAAGAGAGCCAGTACTTC. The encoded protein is CASSLSGLAQESQYF.

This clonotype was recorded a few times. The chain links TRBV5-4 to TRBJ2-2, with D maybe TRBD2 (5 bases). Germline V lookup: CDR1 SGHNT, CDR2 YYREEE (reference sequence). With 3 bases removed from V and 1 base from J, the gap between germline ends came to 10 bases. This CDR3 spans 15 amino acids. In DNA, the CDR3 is TGTGCCAGCAGCTCGGACTGGGTGAACACCGGGGAGCTGTTTTTT. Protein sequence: CASSSDWVNTGELFF.

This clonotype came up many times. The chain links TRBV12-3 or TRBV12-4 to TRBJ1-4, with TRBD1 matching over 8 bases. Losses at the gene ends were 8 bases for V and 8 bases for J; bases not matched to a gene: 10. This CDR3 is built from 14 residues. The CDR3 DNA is TGTGCCAGCCGTGCTTCAGGGGGCAAAGAAAAACTGTTTTTT. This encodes CASRASGGKEKLFF.

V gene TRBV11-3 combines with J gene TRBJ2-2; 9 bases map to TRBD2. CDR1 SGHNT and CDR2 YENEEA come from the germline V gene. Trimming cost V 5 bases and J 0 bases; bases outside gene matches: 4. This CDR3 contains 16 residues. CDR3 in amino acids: CASSGSGGPNTGELFF. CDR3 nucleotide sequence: TGTGCCAGCAGCGGCAGCGGGGGGCCGAACACCGGGGAGCTGTTTTTT.

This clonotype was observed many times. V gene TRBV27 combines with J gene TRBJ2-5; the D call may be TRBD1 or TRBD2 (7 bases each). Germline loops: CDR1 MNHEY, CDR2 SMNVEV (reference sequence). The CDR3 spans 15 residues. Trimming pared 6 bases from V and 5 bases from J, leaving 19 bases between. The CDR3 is CASSNQGGKWETQYF. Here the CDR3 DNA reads TGTGCCAGCAGCAACCAGGGGGGGAAGTGGGAGACCCAGTACTTC.

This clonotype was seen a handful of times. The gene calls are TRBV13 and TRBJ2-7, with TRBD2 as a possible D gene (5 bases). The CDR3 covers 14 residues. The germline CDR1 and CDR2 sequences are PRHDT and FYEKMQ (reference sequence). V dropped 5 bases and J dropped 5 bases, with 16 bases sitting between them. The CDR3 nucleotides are TGTGCCAGCAGCCCTCCCCGGGGATTGAACGAGCAGTACTTC. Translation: CASSPPRGLNEQYF.

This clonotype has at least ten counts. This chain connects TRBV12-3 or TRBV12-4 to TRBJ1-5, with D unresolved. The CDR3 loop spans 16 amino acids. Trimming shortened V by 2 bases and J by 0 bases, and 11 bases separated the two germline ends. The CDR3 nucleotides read TGTGCCAGCAGTTTAATGGTCCAGTCTAGCAATCAGCCCCAGCATTTT. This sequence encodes CASSLMVQSSNQPQHF.

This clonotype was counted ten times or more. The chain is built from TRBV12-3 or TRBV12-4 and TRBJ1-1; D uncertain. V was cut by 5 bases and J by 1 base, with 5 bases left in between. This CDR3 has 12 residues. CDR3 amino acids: CASSNQNTEAFF. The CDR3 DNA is TGTGCCAGCAGTAACCAGAACACTGAAGCTTTCTTT.

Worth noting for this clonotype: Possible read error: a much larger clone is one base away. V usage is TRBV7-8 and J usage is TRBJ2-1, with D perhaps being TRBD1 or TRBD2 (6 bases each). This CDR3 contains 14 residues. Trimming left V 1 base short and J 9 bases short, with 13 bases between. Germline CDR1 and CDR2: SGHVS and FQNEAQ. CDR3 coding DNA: TGTGCCAGCAGCTTAGTGGGGGGCGTGACTGAGCAGTTCTTC. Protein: CASSLVGGVTEQFF.